The rows below give T cell receptor beta chains drawn from one sample of a study of cytomegalovirus exposure and HLA in healthy donors. The method was immunoSEQ multiplex PCR; TCRdb's version includes in-frame clones alone and lacks a portion of them. The profile shows under 300,000 clones, around 88% of them singletons. What was sequenced was PBMCs. The receptor source for this set is a woman aged 30 to 39 in good health and CMV-seropositive. Both conserved end residues are part of each CDR3. Clone size is not always given. Where it is, it says once, few, many or a class for expanded clones.

>TRBV5-4|TRBJ2-1|-
CASSQNSGTGRGEQFF
>TRBV2|TRBJ2-1|-
CASRNDRAANNEQFF
>TRBV30|TRBJ2-1|-
CAWSVRRQGRNNEQFF
>TRBV6-5|TRBJ2-7|-
CASSTQGYEQYF
>TRBV27|TRBJ1-1|-
CASSSTLISEAFF
>TRBV7-9|TRBJ2-2|-
CASSLAGDTGELFF
>TRBV6-4|TRBJ2-2|-
CASSDSLAGGRLFF
>TRBV5-1|TRBJ2-2|-
CASTHSNTGELFF
>TRBV29-1|TRBJ1-3|-
CSVEGRINDKGNTIYF
>TRBV2|TRBJ1-4|once
CASWGQVGKLFF
>TRBV27|TRBJ2-1|-
CASSFLGGQGSNEQFF
>TRBV2|TRBJ2-3|-
CASKLGQREGPGDTQYF
>TRBV11-2|TRBJ1-1|-
CASSSIIQGSHTEAFF
>TRBV7-6|TRBJ1-1|-
CASSLVSQTGRLREAFF
>TRBV11-2|TRBJ2-1|-
CASSTGTSGSSYNEQFF